The 2 T cell receptor beta chains reported below all come from one sample, sequenced in a study of T cells in localized non-small cell lung cancer. TCRdb keeps only in-frame clones here, not all; method: immunoSEQ multiplex PCR. The sample holds approximately 28,000 clones, approximately 89% seen once. This specimen consisted of peripheral blood, obtained before any cancer treatment. The receptors were gathered from a female donor aged 60 or older with stage I lung adenocarcinoma.

The chain recombines TRBV18 with TRBJ2-3; TRBD1 matches 7 bases. Trimming cost V 5 bases and J 2 bases; bases outside gene matches: 10. Germline CDR1 KGHSH, CDR2 LQKENI. The CDR3 contains 16 residues. CDR3 sequence reads: CASSSAGTVFTDTQYF. In nucleotides, the CDR3 is TGTGCCAGCTCATCCGCCGGGACAGTCTTCACAGATACGCAGTATTTT.

The chain links TRBV6-5 to TRBJ1-2; the D is unclear. V dropped 5 bases and J dropped 4 bases, with 8 bases sitting between them. The CDR3 is 12 amino acids. Germline V gives CDR1 MNHEY, CDR2 SVGAGI. The CDR3, as DNA: TGTGCCAGCAGTAGGGCGGGCTATGGCTACACCTTC. It codes for CASSRAGYGYTF.